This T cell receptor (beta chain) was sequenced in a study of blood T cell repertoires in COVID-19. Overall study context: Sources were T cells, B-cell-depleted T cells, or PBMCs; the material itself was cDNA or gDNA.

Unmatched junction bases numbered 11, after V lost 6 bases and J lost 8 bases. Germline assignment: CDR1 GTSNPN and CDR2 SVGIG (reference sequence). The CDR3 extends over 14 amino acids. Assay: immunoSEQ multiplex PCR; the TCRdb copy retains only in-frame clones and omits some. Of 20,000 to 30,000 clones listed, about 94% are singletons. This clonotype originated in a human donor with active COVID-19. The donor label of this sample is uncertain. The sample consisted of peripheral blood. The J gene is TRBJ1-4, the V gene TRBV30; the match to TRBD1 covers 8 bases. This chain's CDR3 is CACNSGQGGEKLFF. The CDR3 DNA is TGTGCCTGTAATTCAGGACAGGGTGGAGAAAAACTGTTTTTT.